This T cell receptor (beta chain) was sequenced during a study of blood T cell repertoires in COVID-19. Study as a whole: Material from acute and convalescent COVID-19 was sourced from the United States, Italy and Spain. Sample material is recorded as cDNA or gDNA derived from T cells, B-cell-depleted T cells, or PBMCs.

This table comes from immunoSEQ multiplex PCR, and its TCRdb copy is limited to in-frame clones, with some not included. In the table there are just over 150,000 clones, roughly 79% of which are singletons. J gave up 3 bases and V 2 bases, and 10 bases lay outside the gene matches. The length of the CDR3 is 18 residues. Germline V gene data show CDR1 as LGHNA and CDR2 as YNFKEQ. This sequence joins TRBV4-2 and TRBJ2-2, with 9 positions matching TRBD2. This TCR was sampled from a woman older than 75 with acute or convalescent COVID-19. What was sequenced was peripheral blood. CDR3 DNA sequence: TGTGCCAGCAGCCAAAGACTAGCGGCCCTAACATACACCGGGGAGCTGTTTTTT. Translated: CASSQRLAALTYTGELFF.